Listed here are 23 T cell receptor beta chains from one sample, sequenced in a study of vaccination effects on CD4 cells after COVID-19. Antigen-specific CD4+ T cell clonotypes were called by their expansion after viral peptide-pool culture in ViraFEST. On day 10 of culture, CD4+ T cells were separated out. TCRdb's table, derived via immunoSEQ multiplex PCR, lists solely in-frame clones and lacks some. The repertoire has 30,000 to 35,000 clones, roughly 63% of them found once; the top ten carry over 25%. No antigens are known for them. Source: CD4+ T cells from PBMCs cultured with HCoV-229E spike peptides, taken before COVID-19 vaccination. These receptors originate from a human donor who received a COVID-19 vaccine.

CDR3 loop: CAWRYGGLEQYF. CDR3 nucleotides: TGTGCCTGGAGATATGGGGGCCTTGAGCAGTACTTC. The chain employs TRBV30 and TRBJ2-7, with D tentatively TRBD1 (6 bases). The CDR3 spans 12 residues. From germline, CDR1 is GTSNPN and CDR2 SVGIG (reference sequence). The V end was cut by 3 bases, the J end by 7 bases, with 13 bases between.

This clone was seen more than once but under ten times. The V and J genes are TRBV4-1 and TRBJ1-3; D is undetermined. The V end lost 3 bases, the J end lost 0 bases, and 9 bases lay between the germline ends. CDR1 is MGHRA and CDR2 is YSYEKL in the germline V gene. CDR3 size: 15 residues. In nucleotides, the CDR3 is TGCGCCAGCAGCCATGGACCGATCTCTGGAAACACCATATATTTT. Encoded protein: CASSHGPISGNTIYF.

The chain carries TRBV7-2 and TRBJ1-2; D is uncertain. Trimming left V 6 bases short and J 4 bases short, with 12 bases between. Germline CDR1 SGHTA, CDR2 FQGNSA. CDR3 length equals 13 residues. In nucleotides, the CDR3 is TGTGCCAGCAGTAGCGTGGGTTCCTATGGCTACACCTTC. As protein: CASSSVGSYGYTF.

The V and J genes are TRBV9 and TRBJ1-6; 7 bases are a match to TRBD1. Germline trimming cut 5 bases from V and 7 bases from J; bases unmatched to any gene: 6. The germline V gene has CDR1 SGDLS and CDR2 YYNGEE. CDR3 length: 14 amino acids. The CDR3 nucleotides are TGTGCCAGCAGATCGCCGGGACAGAATTCACCCCTCCACTTT. This codes for CASRSPGQNSPLHF.

The rearrangement links TRBV5-6 to TRBJ1-1; maybe TRBD1 (6 bases). The V end lost 2 bases, the J end lost 4 bases, and 9 bases lay between the germline ends. CDR1 is SGHDT and CDR2 is YYEEEE in the germline V gene. The CDR3 is 13 amino acids. The CDR3 reads CASSFSGATEAFF. The CDR3, as DNA: TGTGCCAGCAGCTTTTCAGGGGCCACTGAAGCTTTCTTT.

The chain combines TRBV5-1 with TRBJ1-2, with 7 nucleotides matching TRBD1. The CDR3 contains 14 residues. Trimming at V came to 4 bases and at J to 6 bases, leaving 9 bases not matched to a gene. Germline V gives CDR1 SGHRS, CDR2 YFSETQ. The CDR3 loop reads CASSGDRAFHGYTF. CDR3 DNA: TGCGCCAGCAGCGGGGACAGAGCCTTCCATGGCTACACCTTC.

This chain joins TRBV7-2 and TRBJ2-5; no clear D gene. Per germline, CDR1 SGHTA and CDR2 FQGNSA. The germline V and J ends were trimmed by 1 base and 5 bases, with 5 bases remaining between them. There are 12 residues in the CDR3. CDR3 in amino acids: CASSLVRETQYF. The CDR3 nucleotides read TGTGCCAGCAGCTTAGTGCGTGAGACCCAGTACTTC. The full variable domain, with the rest looked up from reference TRBV7-2 and TRBJ2-5, is GAGVSQSPSNKVTEKGKDVELRCDPISGHTALYWYRQSLGQGLEFLIYFQGNSAPDKSGLPSDRFSAERTGGSVSTLTIQRTQQEDSAVYLCASSLVRETQYFGPGTRLLVL.

This clone appeared a single time. CDR3 coding DNA: TGTGCCAGCCGACAGGATCCGTCGGGCTACACCTTC. Protein sequence: CASRQDPSGYTF. The J gene is TRBJ1-2, the V gene TRBV28, with TRBD1 as a possible D gene (6 bases). Germline-derived CDR1 and CDR2 are MDHEN and SYDVKM. The CDR3 runs 12 residues. Deletions cut 8 bases from V and 8 bases from J, with 15 bases between.

The rearrangement joins TRBV14 to TRBJ1-1; D ambiguous. Looked up from germline, CDR1 is SGHDN and CDR2 is FVKESK. V was pared by 1 base and J by 0 bases, with 15 bases between. The CDR3 is 17 amino acids. The CDR3 DNA sequence: TGTGCCAGCAGCCAAGTTTGGCCAGGACTCATGAACACTGAAGCTTTCTTT. Protein: CASSQVWPGLMNTEAFF.

V usage is TRBV25-1 and J usage is TRBJ1-1; D is unclear. V was cut by 3 bases and J by 0 bases, with 11 bases left in between. Germline V lookup: CDR1 MGHDK, CDR2 SYGVNS. The CDR3 spans 15 residues. CDR3 amino acids: CASSDLQRMNTEAFF. The CDR3 DNA is TGTGCCAGCAGTGACCTACAGAGAATGAACACTGAAGCTTTCTTT. Based on the CDR3 plus reference TRBV25-1 and TRBJ1-1, the full variable domain is EADIYQTPRYLVIGTGKKITLECSQTMGHDKMYWYQQDPGMELHLIHYSYGVNSTEKGDLSSESTVSRIRTEHFPLTLESARPSHTSQYLCASSDLQRMNTEAFFGQGTRLTVV.

This rearrangement joins TRBV25-1 to TRBJ1-2, with 8 nucleotides matching TRBD1. The V and J ends lost 4 bases and 6 bases, in that order; junction bases with no gene match: 4. Germline V gene sequence: CDR1 MGHDK, CDR2 SYGVNS. The CDR3 covers 13 residues. CDR3 protein: CASSAGQGHGYTF. DNA for the CDR3: TGTGCCAGCAGTGCCGGACAGGGCCATGGCTACACCTTC.

CDR3 region: CASSYPAGLDYNEQFF. The CDR3, as DNA: TGTGCCAGCAGTTACCCGGCGGGACTAGACTACAATGAGCAGTTCTTC. The V and J genes are TRBV6-6 and TRBJ2-1; 8 bases map to TRBD2. This CDR3 contains 16 residues. Germline V gives CDR1 MNHNY, CDR2 SVGAGI (reference sequence). Losses at the gene ends were 2 bases for V and 3 bases for J; bases not matched to a gene: 6.

This chain links TRBV18 with TRBJ2-2, with D perhaps TRBD2 (5 bases). Germline V gives CDR1 KGHSH, CDR2 LQKENI. The CDR3 runs to 13 residues. The V end lost 3 bases, the J end lost 4 bases, and 6 bases lay between the germline ends. CDR3 sequence (DNA): TGTGCCAGCTCACCGGAGGTCACCGGGGAGCTGTTTTTT. Translating it yields CASSPEVTGELFF. Full variable domain (missing parts from reference TRBV18 and TRBJ2-2): NAGVMQNPRHLVRRRGQEARLRCSPMKGHSHVYWYRQLPEEGLKFMVYLQKENIIDESGMPKERFSAEFPKEGPSILRIQQVVRGDSAAYFCASSPEVTGELFFGEGSRLTVL.

CDR3 DNA sequence: TGTGCCAGCAGCGCGGGCCAGGGAGGGGGTGTAGGAGAGACCCAGTACTTC. It yields the protein CASSAGQGGGVGETQYF. The gene calls are TRBV9 and TRBJ2-5, with a tentative D call TRBD2 (7 bases). CDR1 is SGDLS and CDR2 is YYNGEE in the germline V gene. V was shortened by 3 bases and J by 4 bases, with 22 bases between the two germline ends. The CDR3 loop spans 17 amino acids.

Written as DNA, the CDR3 is TGCGCCAGCAGCTTAAGCGGGGGTAACTCCTACAATGAGCAGTTCTTC. This encodes CASSLSGGNSYNEQFF. The genes are TRBV5-1 and TRBJ2-1; 8 bases map to TRBD2. This CDR3 contains 16 residues. J lost 0 bases, V lost 2 bases, and 4 bases had no gene match. CDR1 SGHRS and CDR2 YFSETQ come from the germline V gene.

This clone was observed a handful of times. The chain employs TRBV7-9 and TRBJ2-1; 16 positions match TRBD2. CDR1 and CDR2 from the germline V gene are SEHNR and FQNEAQ (reference sequence). After removal of 3 bases from V and 7 bases from J, the junction contained 9 bases not matched to a gene. The CDR3 runs 18 residues. In DNA, the CDR3 is TGTGCCAGCAGCTTGGGGACTAGCGGGAGGGTCTGGGGGAATGAGCAGTTCTTC. Its protein product is CASSLGTSGRVWGNEQFF.

The chain recombines TRBV19 with TRBJ2-1, with D maybe TRBD1 (6 bases). This CDR3 spans 15 amino acids. Trimming stripped 9 bases from V and 0 bases from J, with 15 bases between. Germline loops: CDR1 LNHDA, CDR2 SQIVND (reference sequence). The CDR3 region is CASRTDRSSYNEQFF. CDR3 coding DNA: TGTGCCAGCAGAACGGACAGAAGCTCCTACAATGAGCAGTTCTTC.

The J gene is TRBJ2-7, the V gene TRBV19, with a weak D call TRBD2 (5 bases). The CDR3 extends over 15 amino acids. Germline V lookup: CDR1 LNHDA, CDR2 SQIVND (reference sequence). V lost 5 bases and J 6 bases, leaving 20 bases between the germline ends. The CDR3 region is CASSAFGGLGFEQYF. Here the CDR3 DNA reads TGTGCCAGTAGTGCTTTCGGCGGGTTAGGGTTCGAGCAGTACTTC. Filled out from reference TRBV19 and TRBJ2-7, the complete variable domain reads DGGITQSPKYLFRKEGQNVTLSCEQNLNHDAMYWYRQDPGQGLRLIYYSQIVNDFQKGDIAEGYSVSREKKESFPLTVTSAQKNPTAFYLCASSAFGGLGFEQYFGPGTRLTVT.

The V call is TRBV7-9, the J call TRBJ2-5; 7 nucleotides match TRBD2. Trimming cost V 5 bases and J 4 bases; bases outside gene matches: 16. Germline V lookup: CDR1 SEHNR, CDR2 FQNEAQ (reference sequence). The CDR3 has 17 amino acids. The CDR3 DNA reads TGTGCCAGCAGCGTCTGGACGGGCGGGAGAGGACGAGAGACCCAGTACTTC. Translating gives CASSVWTGGRGRETQYF.

The chain employs TRBV6-1 and TRBJ2-5; 7 positions agree with TRBD2. The CDR3 is 15 residues long. V gave up 1 base and J gave up 4 bases; unmatched junction bases: 6. Germline V gene lookup returns CDR1 MNHNS and CDR2 SASEGT. Written as DNA, the CDR3 is TGTGCCAGCAGTGAAGGACTAGCTTTTAGAGAGACCCAGTACTTC. Translating it yields CASSEGLAFRETQYF.

In this sample, this clone turned up a few times. The rearrangement uses TRBV10-2 and TRBJ1-5, with D uncertain. CDR1 and CDR2 (germline): WSHSY, SAAADI. Trimming pared 4 bases from V and 9 bases from J, leaving 13 bases between. The CDR3 is 13 amino acids. Written as DNA, the CDR3 is TGCGCCAGCAGTGTAGGGTCCGATGCGCCCCAGCATTTT. This encodes CASSVGSDAPQHF.

This rearrangement joins TRBV2 to TRBJ1-5; 9 bases agree with TRBD1. With V trimmed by 5 bases and J by 10 bases, 9 bases remained unmatched. The CDR3 has 14 residues. Germline V gene sequence: CDR1 SNHLY, CDR2 FYNNEI. CDR3 residues: CASSPGTGTGPQHF. In DNA form, the CDR3 reads TGTGCCAGCAGTCCCGGGACAGGGACCGGTCCCCAGCATTTT. The variable domain in full, completed from reference TRBV2 and TRBJ1-5, reads EPEVTQTPSHQVTQMGQEVILRCVPISNHLYFYWYRQILGQKVEFLVSFYNNEISEKSEIFDDQFSVERPDGSNFTLKIRSTKLEDSAMYFCASSPGTGTGPQHFGDGTRLSIL.

V is TRBV5-5 and J is TRBJ1-5; 7 nucleotides line up with TRBD1. Germline V gene sequence: CDR1 SGHKS, CDR2 YYEKEE (reference sequence). The ends lost 4 bases at V and 0 bases at J; junction bases unmatched: 4. The CDR3 extends over 15 amino acids. This chain's CDR3 is CASSETGSSNQPQHF. The DNA for the CDR3 is TGTGCCAGCAGCGAGACAGGGAGTAGCAATCAGCCCCAGCATTTT. Using reference TRBV5-5 and TRBJ1-5 for the parts outside the CDR3, the full variable domain is DAGVTQSPTHLIKTRGQQVTLRCSPISGHKSVSWYQQVLGQGPQFIFQYYEKEERGRGNFPDRFSARQFPNYSSELNVNALLLGDSALYLCASSETGSSNQPQHFGDGTRLSIL.